Listed below are T cell receptor beta chains from one sample, sequenced in a study of T cell responses to AZD1222 COVID-19 vaccine. Data came from immunoSEQ multiplex PCR; TCRdb stores just in-frame clones and leaves some out. The sample has about 130,000 clones, around 90% seen once; the top ten hold 2.8%. The specimen comprised peripheral blood, sampled on day 0 of AZD1222 vaccination. These receptors all come from an adult in good health. Both conserved end residues are part of each CDR3. A D gene is named only where the DNA matches it firmly. Clone size appears in some rows only: once, few, many, or a class for an expanded clone.

TRBJ1-3 | NA | TRBV5-1 | NA | TGCGCCAGCAGCTTGGGGGACCTCTCCGGAAACACCATATATTTT | CASSLGDLSGNTIYF
TRBJ2-7 | NA | TRBV5-1 | NA | TGCGCCAGCAGCCCCTTTCCGGATAAGGGCTACGAGCAGTACTTC | CASSPFPDKGYEQYF
TRBJ2-4 | NA | TRBV2 | NA | TGTGCCAGCAGCCTCGAGGGGGACATTCAGTACTTC | CASSLEGDIQYF
TRBJ1-2 | few | TRBV20-1 | NA | TGCAGTGCTAGCCATGGCTACACCTTC | CSASHGYTF
TRBJ2-2 | NA | TRBV12-5 | NA | TGTGCTAGTGGTTTGGTACTGCGCGAGCTGACCGGGGAGCTGTTTTTT | CASGLVLRELTGELFF
TRBJ1-1 | NA | TRBV6-6 | NA | TGTGCCAGCAGTTACGCAGGGGTGGGTGACACTGAAGCTTTCTTT | CASSYAGVGDTEAFF
TRBJ2-3 | NA | TRBV5-1 | NA | TGCGCCAGCAGCTTGGCCCCCGGGGCGGATACGCAGTATTTT | CASSLAPGADTQYF
TRBJ1-4 | once | TRBV5-6 | NA | TGTGCCAGCAGCTTGGTCGGGGATGAAAAACTGTTTTTT | CASSLVGDEKLFF
TRBJ1-1 | NA | TRBV10-3 | TRBD1 | TGTGCCTTATCGACAGGGCCTCTGCGGTCGAACACTGAAGCTTTCTTT | CALSTGPLRSNTEAFF
TRBJ1-6 | NA | TRBV14 | NA | TGTGCCAGCAGCCAAATGGATAATTCACCCCTCCACTTT | CASSQMDNSPLHF
TRBJ2-7 | NA | TRBV3-1/TRBV3-2 | NA | TGTGCCAGCAGCCAAGTTCGGAGCGAGCAGTACTTC | CASSQVRSEQYF
TRBJ2-4 | NA | TRBV24-1 | TRBD1 | TGTGCCACCAGTGATCGGGGACAGGGGGCCGATATAGCCAAAAACATTCAGTACTTC | CATSDRGQGADIAKNIQYF
TRBJ2-7 | once | TRBV19 | NA | TGTGCCAGTAGCCTTCATACCGGGACCGCCTACGAGCAGTACTTC | CASSLHTGTAYEQYF
TRBJ1-2 | few | TRBV5-8 | NA | TGTGCCAGCAGCTTGATGGGGAGCAGCTATGGCTACACCTTC | CASSLMGSSYGYTF
TRBJ2-3 | NA | TRBV5-1 | NA | TGCGCCAGCAGCGTGACCGGAAAGTGGACAGATACGCAGTATTTT | CASSVTGKWTDTQYF
TRBJ2-7 | once | TRBV7-9 | NA | TGTGCCAGCCGGCAGTCGGGGCTCTCCTACGAGCAGTACTTC | CASRQSGLSYEQYF
TRBJ1-5 | NA | TRBV6-6 | NA | TGTGCCAGCAGTTACGGGCGGGATCAGCCCCAGCATTTT | CASSYGRDQPQHF
TRBJ2-1 | NA | TRBV18 | NA | TGTGCCAGCTCACCGCAGGGCAATGAGCAGTTCTTC | CASSPQGNEQFF
TRBJ2-1 | NA | TRBV7-9 | NA | TGTGCCAGCAGCTCCCCCGCTAGCGCCTACAATGAGCAGTTCTTC | CASSSPASAYNEQFF
TRBJ1-4 | NA | TRBV6-5 | NA | TGTGCCAGCAGTTTGAGGGAACTTAATGAAAAACTGTTTTTT | CASSLRELNEKLFF
TRBJ1-2 | NA | TRBV4-2 | NA | TGTGCCAGCAGCCAAGATGACAGGCGGGGGTACGGCTACACCTTC | CASSQDDRRGYGYTF
TRBJ2-3 | once | TRBV18 | NA | TGTGCCAGCTCACCACTCTCAGATACGCAGTATTTT | CASSPLSDTQYF
TRBJ2-7 | NA | TRBV11-2 | NA | TGTGCCAGCAGCCTACAGGGCTACGAGCAGTACTTC | CASSLQGYEQYF
TRBJ2-1 | NA | TRBV6-2/TRBV6-3 | NA | TGTGCCAGCAGTTACTCGAGTCGGGTCCGGGATGAGTTCTTC | CASSYSSRVRDEFF
TRBJ1-6 | NA | TRBV6-5 | NA | TGTGCCAGCAGCCTACGACAGTGGGCACCCCTCCACTTT | CASSLRQWAPLHF
TRBJ1-4 | NA | TRBV18 | NA | TGTGCCAGCTCACCACGACAGACAAATGAAAAACTGTTTTTT | CASSPRQTNEKLFF
TRBJ1-2 | NA | TRBV2 | NA | TGTGCCAGCAGTGACAGGGTCCTCTATGGCTACACCTTC | CASSDRVLYGYTF
TRBJ1-1 | few | TRBV12-5 | NA | TGTGCTAGTTCCCCGGACGGGAACACTGAAGCTTTCTTT | CASSPDGNTEAFF
TRBJ1-2 | NA | TRBV7-2 | NA | TGTGCCAGCAGCTTAGAGGACATACCCTCCCCCGTTATTAGCTACACCTTC | CASSLEDIPSPVISYTF
TRBJ1-6 | NA | TRBV4-2 | NA | TGTGCCAGCAGCCAAACACCTCTGAGTAATTCACCCCTCCACTTT | CASSQTPLSNSPLHF
TRBJ1-5 | NA | TRBV5-8 | NA | TGTGCCAGCAGCCAAAAGAGTAATAGCAATCAGCCCCAGCATTTT | CASSQKSNSNQPQHF
TRBJ1-3 | NA | TRBV14 | NA | NA | CASSQPFGAGNTIYF
TRBJ2-3 | NA | TRBV5-1 | NA | TGCGCCAGCAGCTTGCAGGCGTCCCCAGATACGCAGTATTTT | CASSLQASPDTQYF
TRBJ1-1 | NA | TRBV11-1 | TRBD1 | TGTGCCAGCAGCTCGTTAAAAGGGGGCGTCACTGAAGCTTTCTTT | CASSSLKGGVTEAFF
TRBJ2-7 | NA | TRBV7-8 | TRBD2 | TGTGCCAGCAGCCTCAGTCCTAGCGGGGCTTCTGGCGAGCAGTACTTC | CASSLSPSGASGEQYF
TRBJ1-5 | NA | TRBV5-1 | NA | TGCGCCAGCAGCTTGGGGGCAGGGAGGCAGCCCCAGCATTTT | CASSLGAGRQPQHF
TRBJ2-5 | NA | TRBV18 | NA | TGTGCCAGCTCACCACCGCAGGCGGGACGAGAGACCCAGTACTTC | CASSPPQAGRETQYF
TRBJ2-3 | NA | TRBV15 | TRBD2 | TGTGCCACCAGCGGAAGCGGGGCAGATACGCAGTATTTT | CATSGSGADTQYF
TRBJ1-5 | NA | TRBV27 | NA | TGTGCCAGCAGTTTCAATCAGCCCCAGCATTTT | CASSFNQPQHF
TRBJ1-1 | NA | TRBV27 | TRBD1 | TGTGCCAGCAGTTTACCGGACAGGGCGGGCACTGAAGCTTTCTTT | CASSLPDRAGTEAFF
TRBJ2-7 | NA | TRBV6-5 | NA | TGTGCCAGCAGCGCCTATGGGTCCTACGAGCAGTACTTC | CASSAYGSYEQYF
TRBJ1-2 | NA | TRBV6-5 | TRBD1 | TGTGCCAGCAAGCACAGGGGTTTGCCTGGCTACACCTTC | CASKHRGLPGYTF
TRBJ1-5 | few | TRBV18 | TRBD1 | TGTGCCAGCTCACCGGACAGGTCCGTTCAGCCCCAGCATTTT | CASSPDRSVQPQHF
TRBJ2-7 | NA | TRBV27 | TRBD1 | TGTGCCAGCACCCCGACAGGGGGAATTTACGAGCAGTACTTC | CASTPTGGIYEQYF
TRBJ2-1 | few | TRBV6-5 | TRBD2 | TGTGCCAGCAGTTACTCGAGCGGACTAGCCTACAATGAGCAGTTCTTC | CASSYSSGLAYNEQFF
TRBJ2-1 | NA | TRBV3-1/TRBV3-2 | NA | TGTGCCAGCAGCCAAGGTTGCCAGGCCAATGAGCAGTTCTTC | CASSQGCQANEQFF
TRBJ2-7 | NA | TRBV4-3 | NA | TGCGCCAGCAGCCAAGAGAAGGGTACGTTCTACGAGCAGTACTTC | CASSQEKGTFYEQYF
TRBJ1-2 | NA | TRBV6-4 | NA | TGTGCCAGCAGTGACTCGAACTGGGGACTGCCGGATAACTATGGCTACACCTTC | CASSDSNWGLPDNYGYTF
TRBJ1-3 | NA | TRBV24-1 | NA | TGTGCCACCAGGCCGGGACATCGGACTGGTGAACGCACCATATATTTT | CATRPGHRTGERTIYF
TRBJ2-7 | NA | TRBV5-1 | TRBD2 | TGCGCCAGCAGCTTGAACCTAGCGGGTACCTACGAGCAGTACTTC | CASSLNLAGTYEQYF
TRBJ1-2 | NA | TRBV6-6 | TRBD1 | TGTGCCAGCAGTTACAGGACAGGGAGCTATGGCTACACCTTC | CASSYRTGSYGYTF
TRBJ2-3 | NA | TRBV18 | NA | TGTGCCAGCTCACTCGTAACCGACAGGTCAGATACGCAGTATTTT | CASSLVTDRSDTQYF
TRBJ2-1 | NA | TRBV4-3 | TRBD2 | TGCGCCAGCAGCCAATTCGTCACTAGCGTATCCTACAATGAGCAGTTCTTC | CASSQFVTSVSYNEQFF
TRBJ1-3 | NA | TRBV9 | NA | TGTGCCAGCAGCGTAGGTGGGGGATCTGGAAACACCATATATTTT | CASSVGGGSGNTIYF
TRBJ2-7 | NA | TRBV6-5 | TRBD2 | TGTGCCAGCAGTTACGACGGACTAGCGGGAGCATACGAGCAGTACTTC | CASSYDGLAGAYEQYF
TRBJ1-1 | NA | TRBV29-1 | TRBD1 | TGCAGCGTTGAAGGGGACAGGACTGAAGCTTTCTTT | CSVEGDRTEAFF
TRBJ2-3 | NA | TRBV7-9 | NA | TGTGCCAGCAGCTTCATTGCGGGAATGGATACGCAGTATTTT | CASSFIAGMDTQYF
TRBJ1-1 | NA | TRBV2 | NA | TGTGCCAGCGAGGAGATGAACACTGAAGCTTTCTTT | CASEEMNTEAFF
TRBJ1-2 | NA | TRBV7-9 | NA | TGTGCCAGCAGCCCGCCCGGGACGGAATATGGCTACACCTTC | CASSPPGTEYGYTF
TRBJ1-1 | once | TRBV7-8 | NA | TGTGCCAGCAGCCGCCGCCTGAACACTGAAGCTTTCTTT | CASSRRLNTEAFF